The 6 T cell receptor beta chains reported below all come from one sample, sequenced in a study of graft-versus-host responses after intestinal transplantation. Method: immunoSEQ multiplex PCR; TCRdb's copy keeps in-frame clones and lacks some. This sample has 130,000 or so clones, with over 90% found just once. These receptors have no known antigen. The specimen was unstimulated CD4+ T cells sorted from spleen or lymph node cells, collected before intestinal transplant. The receptors were gathered from a human donor who received an intestinal transplant.

V gene TRBV6-6 combines with J gene TRBJ2-1; TRBD2 might be the D (5 bases). V shed 0 bases and J shed 6 bases, with 9 bases lying between them. The CDR3 has 14 amino acids. Germline V gene sequence: CDR1 MNHNY, CDR2 SVGAGI (reference sequence). CDR3 DNA: TGTGCCAGCAGTTACTCGACTCTAGCCAATGAGCAGTTCTTC. Protein: CASSYSTLANEQFF.

The chain recombines TRBV6-1 with TRBJ2-1; D may be TRBD1 (7 bases). Germline CDR1 reads MNHNS; CDR2 reads SASEGT. The CDR3 runs to 20 residues. Trimming took 3 bases from V and 3 from J, leaving 27 bases between them. The CDR3 loop is CASSERRQGSAGWFYNEQFF. As DNA, the CDR3 is TGTGCCAGCAGTGAGCGTCGACAGGGTTCAGCGGGTTGGTTCTACAATGAGCAGTTCTTC.

V usage is TRBV6-5 and J usage is TRBJ2-7, with TRBD1 matching 8 bases. With V trimmed by 5 bases and J by 3 bases, 9 bases remained unmatched. The CDR3 length is 15 residues. Germline lookup yields CDR1 MNHEY and CDR2 SVGAGI. The CDR3 nucleotides are TGTGCCAGCAGTAAACAGGGGGAGGTCGGCTACGAGCAGTACTTC. This translates into CASSKQGEVGYEQYF.

The chain combines TRBV6-1 with TRBJ1-3; a weak D match, TRBD1 (5 bases). There are 16 residues in the CDR3. Germline assignment: CDR1 MNHNS and CDR2 SASEGT. Deletions cut 4 bases from V and 2 bases from J, with 15 bases between. The CDR3: CASSALSGGAGNTIYF. CDR3 nucleotides: TGTGCCAGCAGTGCGCTTTCCGGGGGGGCTGGAAACACCATATATTTT.

This clone occurred once. This chain uses TRBV5-1 with TRBJ1-4, with D unclear. CDR1 is SGHRS and CDR2 is YFSETQ in the germline V gene. The CDR3 runs to 12 residues. The V gene lost 4 bases and the J gene lost 8 bases, with 9 bases spanning the gap. The DNA for the CDR3 is TGCGCCAGCAGCATAGAGAAGGAAAAACTGTTTTTT. Its protein is CASSIEKEKLFF. Looking up the rest from reference TRBV5-1 and TRBJ1-4 gives the full variable domain: KAGVTQTPRYLIKTRGQQVTLSCSPISGHRSVSWYQQTPGQGLQFLFEYFSETQRNKGNFPGRFSGRQFSNSRSEMNVSTLELGDSALYLCASSIEKEKLFFGSGTQLSVL.

The rearrangement joins TRBV5-6 to TRBJ2-1, with D perhaps TRBD1 (6 bases). The V gene's germline CDR1 is SGHDT and CDR2 YYEEEE. The ends were cut back, 3 bases at V and 13 bases at J, with 17 bases in the middle. The CDR3 runs 13 residues. CDR3: CASSSPGTGKQFF. The CDR3 coding sequence is TGTGCCAGCAGCTCACCGGGTACAGGGAAACAGTTCTTC.